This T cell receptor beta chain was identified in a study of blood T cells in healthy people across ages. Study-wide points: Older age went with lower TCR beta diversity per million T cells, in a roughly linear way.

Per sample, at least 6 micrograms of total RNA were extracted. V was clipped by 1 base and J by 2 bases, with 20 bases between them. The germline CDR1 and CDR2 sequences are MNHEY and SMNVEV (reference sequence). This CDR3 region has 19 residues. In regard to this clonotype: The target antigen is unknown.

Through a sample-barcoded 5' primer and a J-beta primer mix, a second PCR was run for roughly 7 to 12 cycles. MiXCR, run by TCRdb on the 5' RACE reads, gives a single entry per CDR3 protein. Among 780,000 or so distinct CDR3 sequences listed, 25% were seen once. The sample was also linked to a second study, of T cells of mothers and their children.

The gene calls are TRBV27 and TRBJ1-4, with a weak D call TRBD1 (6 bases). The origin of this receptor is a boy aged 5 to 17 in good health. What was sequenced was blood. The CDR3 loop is CASSLYPAGVGATNEKLFF. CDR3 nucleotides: TGTGCCAGCAGTTTATATCCGGCAGGGGTTGGAGCGACTAATGAAAAACTGTTTTTT.